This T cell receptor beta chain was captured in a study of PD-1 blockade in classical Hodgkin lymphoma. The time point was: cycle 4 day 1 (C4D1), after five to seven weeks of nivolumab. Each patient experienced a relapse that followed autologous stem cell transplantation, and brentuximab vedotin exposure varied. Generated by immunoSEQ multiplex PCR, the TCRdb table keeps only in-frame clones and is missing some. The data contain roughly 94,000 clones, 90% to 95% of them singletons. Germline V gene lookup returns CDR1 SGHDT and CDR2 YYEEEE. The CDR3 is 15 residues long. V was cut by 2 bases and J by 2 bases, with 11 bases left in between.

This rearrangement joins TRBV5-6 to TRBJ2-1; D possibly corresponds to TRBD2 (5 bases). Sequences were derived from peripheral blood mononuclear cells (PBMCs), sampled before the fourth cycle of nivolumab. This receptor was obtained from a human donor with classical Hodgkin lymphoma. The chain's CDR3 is CASSFGRAAYNEQFF. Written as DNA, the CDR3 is TGTGCCAGCAGCTTCGGGCGGGCGGCCTACAATGAGCAGTTCTTC.